This T cell receptor beta chain was documented in a study of blood T cell repertoires in COVID-19. The overall study: COVID-19 samples from acute and convalescent phases originated in the United States, Italy and Spain. The analysed material was cDNA or gDNA that came from T cells, B-cell-depleted T cells, or PBMCs.

Original handling: Reference gene primer amplification gave estimated nucleated cell counts. Sequenced by immunoSEQ multiplex PCR; TCRdb stores in-frame clones only, minus some. V, J and clone size were drawn from that table, and D and trimming were deduced from the DNA. Altogether some 7,000 clones are present, approximately 90% being singletons, with the ten largest covering more than 4%. Looked up from germline, CDR1 is WSHSY and CDR2 is SAAADI. The CDR3 sequence is 14 residues long. V was cut by 7 bases and J by 4 bases, with 16 bases left in between. Specimen: peripheral blood. This rearrangement joins TRBV10-2 to TRBJ1-1; D gene ambiguous. This TCR came from a man older than 75 with active COVID-19. The CDR3: CASKSSGVGTEAFF. CDR3 in DNA: TGCGCCAGCAAGTCGTCCGGGGTTGGCACTGAAGCTTTCTTT.